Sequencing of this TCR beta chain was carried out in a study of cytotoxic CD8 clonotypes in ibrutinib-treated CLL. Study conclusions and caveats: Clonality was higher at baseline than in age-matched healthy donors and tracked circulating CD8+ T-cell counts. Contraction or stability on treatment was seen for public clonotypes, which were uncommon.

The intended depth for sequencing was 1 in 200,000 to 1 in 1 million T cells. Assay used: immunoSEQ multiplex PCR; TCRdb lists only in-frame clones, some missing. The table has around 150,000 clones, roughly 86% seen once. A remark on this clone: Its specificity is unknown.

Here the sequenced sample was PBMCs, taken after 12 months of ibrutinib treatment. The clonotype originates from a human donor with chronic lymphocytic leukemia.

The DNA of the CDR3 is TGTGCCAGCAGTTACTCATATGGGGGAATAGAAAAACTGTTTTTT. Amino acid sequence: CASSYSYGGIEKLFF. V is TRBV6-5 and J is TRBJ1-4; D is perhaps TRBD1 (5 bases). CDR1 MNHEY and CDR2 SVGAGI come from the germline V gene. Trimming cost V 0 bases and J 8 bases, with 13 bases left between them. The length of the CDR3 is 15 residues.